This T cell receptor (beta chain) emerged from a study of T cell repertoires in cytomegalovirus infection. Study outcomes and limitations: Ex vivo, HLA-C-restricted CMV-specific TCR beta clonotypes prevailed over the rest of the response.

About this clonotype: Antigen specificity is unknown.

TCRdb reanalysed the reads using MiXCR and keeps one entry per CDR3 protein. The profile shows around 440,000 distinct CDR3 sequences, 10% to 12% of them singletons. This CDR3 contains 17 residues. The V and J ends lost 0 bases and 2 bases respectively, with 12 bases between them. Germline V gene lookup returns CDR1 SGHRS and CDR2 YFSETQ. Sequencing was performed on PBMCs. J is TRBJ2-6 and V is TRBV5-1; weak D call: TRBD1 (5 bases). This receptor was taken from a human donor in good health (CMV status not recorded). Some clones in this sample may be carry-over from other donors' samples. In DNA form, the CDR3 reads TGCGCCAGCAGCTTGGCCCCCCAGGGAACTGGGGCCAACGTCCTGACTTTC. It codes for CASSLAPQGTGANVLTF.